Included here is one TCR beta chain sequence, with context. What it binds is not known. CDR1 and CDR2 (germline): SGHDT, YYEEEE. V lost 4 bases and J 4 bases, leaving 12 bases between the germline ends. CDR3 length: 14 residues. The entry originates in a study of neoadjuvant anti-PD-1 for oral cavity cancer. Study background: Non-progressing patients received a fourth nivolumab dose near day 43, then surgery on days 50-56. Study conclusions and caveats: Each response group had just three patients in TCR analyses.

Some clones are missing from TCRdb's copy, which holds only in-frame ones; the method was immunoSEQ multiplex PCR. The data hold around 5,000 clones, with roughly 50% observed a single time. Sequencing used tumor tissue, obtained before nivolumab (anti-PD-1) treatment. V usage is TRBV5-6 and J usage is TRBJ1-3; maybe TRBD1 (6 bases). The clonotype was recovered from a person aged 40 to 85 with oral cavity squamous cell carcinoma. This CDR3 reads CASSGTGQGNTIYF. The DNA of the CDR3 is TGTGCCAGCAGCGGAACAGGGCAGGGAAACACCATATATTTT.